The T cell receptor beta chain under discussion was sequenced for a study of regulatory T cells in long-lasting Graves disease (dated by TCRdb to the early 2020s). In the study overall: Patients with newly diagnosed Graves' disease had been on antithyroid drugs for under 3 months. Persistent Graves' disease patients were compared with newly diagnosed Graves' disease patients by peripheral blood TCR sequencing and RNA sequencing. A total of roughly 35 samples underwent TCR sequencing: roughly 13 from persistent and about 20 from newly diagnosed Graves' disease patients. The study was registered as a clinical trial and conducted in China. Broader findings and caveats from the paper: Compared with newly diagnosed patients, persistent Graves' disease patients had lower TCR Shannon entropy and fewer highly expanded clones, which suggests clonal expansion. Sequencing and analysis were limited to the TCR beta chain. The authors noted that the small sample size was a limitation that may lower accuracy. Preferential use of TRBV28, TRBJ1-2 and TRBJ2-5 was observed in persistent disease, whereas TRBV20-1 and TRBJ2-1 were favored in newly diagnosed disease. Because the primary lesion, thyroid tissue, could not be accessed, the study looked at peripheral blood alone. Patients with persistent disease shared more public clonotypes (around 3,000) than newly diagnosed patients did (966).

The library came from multiplex PCR. Instrument used: Illumina HiSeq 4000. iRepertoire HTBI primers and Arm-PCR amplification of CDR3 regions were used to construct TCR beta libraries. PCR products were gel purified before sequencing. In the paper's pipeline: A total of around 59 TRBV and some 13 TRBJ segments were identified across samples and were used for gene usage analysis of CDR3 amino acid clonotypes. COPE and FqMerger were used to merge filtered high-quality paired reads into contigs. BLAST was used to align contigs to IMGT TRBV, TRBD and TRBJ reference genes, with CDR3 defined following IMGT. Any clonotype with a frequency above 0.1% was classified as a highly expanded clone. Shannon entropy was used to measure repertoire diversity, and the Gini coefficient was used to measure V-J evenness. Public clonotypes were defined as clonotypes shared by more than one individual. TCRdb handled the public reads itself, with Q25 trimming in fastp and clone calling in MiXCR, and kept productive beta chains. Rows merge per CDR3 protein into single entries with the most common DNA and genes. The V and J calls, along with clone size, are taken from TCRdb and not from the paper's own processing. In all, the sample holds about 440,000 distinct CDR3 sequences, and roughly 17% of those were seen once. 20% to 25% of the sample comes from the top ten.

The germline V gene specifies MDHEN as CDR1 and SYDVKM as CDR2. V is shortened by 4 bases, J by 5 bases, and the region joining them spans 12 bases. The CDR3 sequence holds 13 residues, the cysteine and phenylalanine included. CDR3 DNA is the only sequence kept; it has 39 bases, read in frame from the first base. Reading the label with the study, this specimen's time point is: newly diagnosed GD, antithyroid drugs for less than 3 months. RNA was extracted from PBMCs in TRIzol for both TCR sequencing and RNA sequencing. Graves' disease was diagnosed according to American Thyroid Association guidelines. Recruitment of patients was carried out at an endocrinology department in Xi'an, China. Each patient gave around 9 milliliters of peripheral blood, collected in an EDTA anticoagulant tube. PBMCs were isolated by Ficoll Paque Plus density gradient separation without further T cell sorting. An Agilent 2100 Bioanalyzer and agarose gel were used to check RNA quality, and a NanoDrop 2000 was used to measure RNA concentration.

This clonotype has at least ten counts. The clone's antigen remains unknown. No quality values exist for individual bases; no much larger clone is one base distant. This sample also belongs to another study, concerning T cells in Graves' hyperthyroidism and ophthalmopathy. The second study also describes: Stable Graves' hyperthyroidism was defined as no progression to ophthalmopathy during 18 months of follow-up. Hyperthyroidism patients were newly diagnosed, with disease duration under 2 months, and aged 18 to 65 years. Any patient with an uncontrolled infection, another autoimmune disease, pregnancy or lactation was excluded. Diagnoses relied on clinical symptoms, serum thyroxine and TRAb, thyroid ultrasound and orbital computed tomography. The first round of RT-PCR for the TCR CDR3 was performed with the HTBI primer set and the Qiagen OneStep RT-PCR kit. Most expanded thyroid clonotypes (frequency above 0.001) were also detected in blood, suggesting blood repertoires may reflect thyroid immune responses. A 13 V-J signature model separated ophthalmopathy from stable hyperthyroidism, with about 88% sensitivity and 81.08% specificity in cross-validation and 80%/75% in testing. During validation, the model predicted progression to ophthalmopathy a median of about 6.5 months ahead of onset, with 70.59% sensitivity and about 75% specificity. To identify TCR V-J signatures that set the groups apart, the researchers used a discovery cohort of 100 patients, made up of 43 with Graves' ophthalmopathy and about 59 with stable Graves' hyperthyroidism. An independent validation cohort of 18 to 20 hyperthyroidism patients and approximately 17 patients who later progressed to ophthalmopathy tested prospective prediction of ophthalmopathy. For training and testing, the 80 to 100 patients in the discovery cohort were randomly divided in a 7:3 ratio. The study also compared thyroid tissue and blood T-cell repertoires from five or six Graves' hyperthyroidism patients. Following sampling, methimazole starting at 30 mg daily was given to hyperthyroidism patients, and high-dose intravenous methylprednisolone was given to ophthalmopathy patients. Libraries were constructed in a second round of multiplex PCR, after which size selection and purification were performed. The libraries were sequenced on an Illumina HiSeq2000 using paired-end 100 bp reads. SOAPnuke was used to process the raw data, throwing out any read that contained adapters or uncalled bases, had a mean Phred below 15, or lacked an exact constant-primer or identifier match. High-quality paired reads were merged using COPE v1.2.5, and each unique nucleotide sequence was defined as a clonotype. MiTCR v1.1 was used to align the clonotypes against IMGT TRBV, TRBD and TRBJ reference segments. Only V-J combinations with frequency above 0.0001, covering about 99% of repertoires, were analysed. The TCS score was defined as the ratio of F50 (clonal expansion) to E x V (chaos), calculated using BLOSUM62-based TCRdist between CDR3 peptides within each V-J. Welch's t-statistics and random forest reduced several hundred V-J features to 13, which were used in a naive Bayes classifier (R e1071). No statistical method was used to set the sample size in advance, and investigators knew the group allocation. According to the paper, TCR Vbeta CDR3 sequencing was carried out on 135 peripheral blood samples, which came from fewer than 50 ophthalmopathy, around 74 hyperthyroidism and approximately 17 progressor patients.

The origin of this receptor is a woman aged 18-29 years with Graves disease. Donor details come from another sample of the same person, matched by shared clones. The chain links TRBV28 with TRBJ2-7, with the D segment identity uncertain. Sequenced material: peripheral blood mononuclear cells (PBMCs), taken at new diagnosis, from a patient treated with antithyroid drugs. The base sequence is TGTGCCAGCAGTTATCAAGGATTCCACGAGCAGTACTTC. The translation is CASSYQGFHEQYF.